Listed here are 20 T cell receptor beta chains from one sample, sequenced in a study of beta chain features in type 1 diabetes. Of the isolated RNA, all was reverse transcribed, and so the sequenced material was expressed TCRB transcripts. Repertoires were generated with immunoSEQ multiplex PCR, while TCRdb's copy carries only in-frame clones and drops some. The sample has fewer than 400,000 clones, roughly 9% seen once; the top ten hold more than 0.8%. These receptors' targets are unknown. General study findings and limits: Type 1 diabetes patients showed a moderate but significant shortening of TCRB CDR3s in all four CD4+ subsets.

Sequenced sample: central memory CD4+ T cells from blood. Receptors originate from a young man with type 1 diabetes.

In the case of this clone: Other nucleotide sequences from this sample produce the same CDR3. This chain links TRBV30 with TRBJ1-5, with D uncertain. Deletions cut 2 bases from V and 3 bases from J, with 5 bases between. CDR3 length equals 12 residues. Germline V lookup: CDR1 GTSNPN, CDR2 SVGIG (reference sequence). DNA of the CDR3: TGTGCCTGGAGTTACAACAATCAGCCCCAGCATTTT. Protein: CAWSYNNQPQHF. Full variable domain (rest looked up from reference TRBV30 and TRBJ1-5): SQTIHQWPATLVQPVGSPLSLECTVEGTSNPNLYWYRQAAGRGLQLLFYSVGIGQISSEVPQNLSASRPQDRQFILSSKKLLLSDSGFYLCAWSYNNQPQHFGDGTRLSIL.

This clone was picked up a small number of times. The chain combines TRBV10-3 with TRBJ2-7; 11 nucleotides match TRBD2. From germline, CDR1 is ENHRY and CDR2 SYGVKD. The CDR3 has 15 amino acids. Trimming removed 7 bases from V and 5 bases from J; junction bases left unmatched: 10. CDR3 sequence: CAIKGLAALPNEQYF. The CDR3 DNA follows: TGTGCCATCAAGGGACTAGCGGCCCTTCCTAACGAGCAGTACTTC.

This clone was counted between two and nine times. This sequence joins TRBV11-2 and TRBJ1-6; D may be TRBD1 (6 bases). CDR1 is SGHAT and CDR2 is FQNNGV in the germline V gene. CDR3 length equals 15 residues. Trimming cost V 1 base and J 10 bases, with 14 bases left between them. The DNA of the CDR3 is TGTGCCAGCAGCTTAGTGGCCGGGGGCGAATCACCCCTCCACTTT. It encodes CASSLVAGGESPLHF.

Here the CDR3 reads CASSSTMTSASYNEQFF. The CDR3 DNA sequence: TGTGCCAGCAGCTCCACGATGACTAGCGCCTCCTACAATGAGCAGTTCTTC. The chain couples TRBV7-2 to TRBJ2-1; 8 nucleotides align to TRBD2. The length of the CDR3 is 17 residues. Per the germline V gene, CDR1 is SGHTA and CDR2 is FQGNSA. Trimming cost V 4 bases and J 0 bases; bases outside gene matches: 8.

This rearrangement joins TRBV28 to TRBJ1-5; D remains ambiguous. Germline V lookup: CDR1 MDHEN, CDR2 SYDVKM. Trimming cost V 2 bases and J 7 bases, with 15 bases left between them. The CDR3 totals 15 residues. The CDR3 region has the DNA TGTGCCAGCAGTTTAATCCCCCCACTTATCCAGCCCCAGCATTTT. This gives the protein CASSLIPPLIQPQHF.

This clone was observed at least ten times. The chain links TRBV7-6 to TRBJ2-5; the D call may be TRBD1 or TRBD2 (6 bases each). The CDR3 is made up of 14 amino acids. The V end lost 5 bases, the J end lost 5 bases, and 15 bases lay between the germline ends. Per the germline V gene, CDR1 is SGHVS and CDR2 is FNYEAQ. DNA of the CDR3: TGTGCCAGCAGCCCCCCCCCGGGGGCGGAGACCCAGTACTTC. It translates to CASSPPPGAETQYF.

The sample holds a few counts of this clone. The J gene is TRBJ2-1, the V gene TRBV6-1; D gene uncertain. In germline, CDR1 is MNHNS, CDR2 SASEGT. The CDR3 totals 15 residues. Trimming pared 0 bases from V and 5 bases from J, leaving 11 bases between. The CDR3 spells CASSEAKHSHNEQFF. DNA for the CDR3: TGTGCCAGCAGTGAAGCGAAACACAGTCACAATGAGCAGTTCTTC.

Details on this clone: The same CDR3 also results from other DNA sequences found in this sample. The rearrangement joins TRBV5-1 to TRBJ2-2; D is undetermined. The germline CDR1 and CDR2 sequences are SGHRS and YFSETQ. This CDR3 is built from 15 residues. V shed 1 base and J shed 2 bases, with 9 bases lying between them. CDR3 loop: CASSLRLTNTGELFF. CDR3 coding DNA: TGCGCCAGCAGCTTGAGGCTTACAAACACCGGGGAGCTGTTTTTT.

The rearrangement links TRBV19 to TRBJ2-5; the D call may be TRBD1 or TRBD2 (6 bases each). Germline CDR1 LNHDA, CDR2 SQIVND (reference sequence). The V and J ends lost 8 bases and 0 bases respectively, with 19 bases between them. The CDR3 has 16 amino acids. In DNA, the CDR3 is TGTGCCAGTGGGGCGATAGGGGGGCTCTACCAAGAGACCCAGTACTTC. Residues: CASGAIGGLYQETQYF.

The gene calls are TRBV7-2 and TRBJ2-5; 7 positions agree with TRBD2. The germline V gene encodes CDR1 SGHTA and CDR2 FQGNSA. The CDR3 runs 13 residues. CDR3 nucleotide sequence: TGTGCAGCAGGGCAGGGAGGGAAAGAGACCCAGTACTTC. Encoded protein: CAAGQGGKETQYF.

This clone appeared a few times. CDR3 sequence reads: CASSIAPGQGAQHF. Here the CDR3 DNA reads TGTGCCAGTAGTATAGCTCCCGGACAGGGAGCTCAGCATTTT. The chain recombines TRBV19 with TRBJ1-5; 8 bases line up with TRBD1. The germline CDR1 and CDR2 sequences are LNHDA and SQIVND (reference sequence). Losses at the gene ends were 1 base for V and 13 bases for J; bases not matched to a gene: 9. The CDR3 has 14 amino acids. The full variable domain, rest sourced from reference TRBV19 and TRBJ1-5, is DGGITQSPKYLFRKEGQNVTLSCEQNLNHDAMYWYRQDPGQGLRLIYYSQIVNDFQKGDIAEGYSVSREKKESFPLTVTSAQKNPTAFYLCASSIAPGQGAQHFGDGTRLSIL.

This chain connects TRBV5-1 to TRBJ2-7, with D tentatively TRBD1 or TRBD2 (5 bases each). Germline CDR1 reads SGHRS; CDR2 reads YFSETQ. V gave up 2 bases and J gave up 9 bases, with 18 bases separating them. This CDR3 comprises 14 residues. Here the CDR3 DNA reads TGCGCCAGCAGCTTAGGGGACGATAGTAAATGGCAGTACTTC. Protein: CASSLGDDSKWQYF.

On this clone itself: Compared with germline, one end of the junction differs, possibly owing to a read error. The V and J genes are TRBV28 and TRBJ2-5; TRBD2 agrees at 11 bases. The CDR3 extends over 13 amino acids. Germline CDR1 is MDHEN and CDR2 is SYDVKM. CDR3 loop: CASSNLAGGPGDF. In nucleotides, the CDR3 is TGTGCCAGCAGCAACCTAGCGGGGGGTCCTGGGGACTTC.

This clone was counted between two and nine times. The chain uses TRBV25-1 and TRBJ1-1; no clear D gene. V was clipped by 5 bases and J by 1 base, with 11 bases between them. Germline V CDR1 and CDR2: MGHDK, SYGVNS. The CDR3 has 14 residues. CDR3 amino acids: CASSFLTGNTEAFF. The CDR3 nucleotides read TGTGCCAGCAGTTTCCTTACGGGGAACACTGAAGCTTTCTTT.

This clone was found a few times. The chain couples TRBV29-1 to TRBJ2-1, with 9 bases lining up with TRBD1. CDR1 and CDR2 (germline): SQVTM, ANQGSEA. The CDR3 consists of 12 residues. The V segment lost 7 bases and the J segment 7 bases; nucleotides outside the gene matches: 5. CDR3 DNA sequence: TGCAGCGCTACCGGGACAGGGAATGAGCAGTTCTTC. It specifies CSATGTGNEQFF.

CDR3: CASSQTSLPDTYEQYF. Written as DNA, the CDR3 is TGCGCCAGCAGCCAAACCAGTTTACCGGACACCTACGAGCAGTACTTC. The V and J genes are TRBV4-3 and TRBJ2-7; D perhaps matches TRBD1 (5 bases). V lost 2 bases and J lost 2, with 16 bases in between. The CDR3 runs 16 residues. Germline V lookup: CDR1 LGHNA, CDR2 YSLEER.

This chain links TRBV10-3 with TRBJ2-2; a weak D match, TRBD1 (5 bases). V lost 7 bases and J 1 base, leaving 10 bases between the germline ends. Germline values: CDR1 ENHRY, CDR2 SYGVKD. There are 14 residues in the CDR3. The DNA of the CDR3 is TGTGCCATCACCGACAGCAAGAACACCGGGGAGCTGTTTTTT. Its translation: CAITDSKNTGELFF.

This clone has more than one count but fewer than ten. As DNA, the CDR3 is TGCGCCAGCAGCCAAGATGGGGGCCGGGAGCAGTTCTTC. This gives the protein CASSQDGGREQFF. V is TRBV4-3 and J is TRBJ2-1, with D possibly matching TRBD1 (6 bases). CDR1 and CDR2 from the germline V gene are LGHNA and YSLEER. The CDR3 spans 13 residues. V shed 0 bases and J shed 10 bases, with 10 bases lying between them.

This clone showed up just a few times. The V call is TRBV7-2, the J call TRBJ1-6, with 7 bases lining up with TRBD1. The length of the CDR3 is 13 residues. Germline lookup yields CDR1 SGHTA and CDR2 FQGNSA. With 5 bases clipped from V and 11 bases from J, the junction kept 6 bases outside the gene matches. The CDR3 DNA sequence: TGTGCCAGCAGCCACCCGACAGGGACACCCCTCCACTTT. This codes for CASSHPTGTPLHF.

This chain connects TRBV15 to TRBJ2-1; 10 bases agree with TRBD2. The germline gives CDR1 LNHNV, CDR2 YYDKDF (reference sequence). This CDR3 region has 15 residues. The junction had 6 bases not matched to a gene; V was cut back by 6 bases and J by 4 bases. The CDR3 sequence is CATRVGSGGYNEQFF. CDR3 DNA: TGTGCCACCAGGGTGGGTAGCGGGGGGTACAATGAGCAGTTCTTC.